Listed below are T cell receptor beta chains from one sample, sequenced in a study of T cells after yellow fever vaccination. TCRdb redid the calling of the 5' RACE reads with MiXCR, one entry per CDR3 protein. There are 150,000 to 200,000 distinct CDR3 sequences in the sample; approximately 11% occur only once, and approximately 34% lies in the top ten. Sequencing was performed on CD8+ T cells sorted from PBMCs, taken 15 days after the yellow fever booster vaccination. These receptor sequences come from a young man who received the YFV17D yellow fever vaccine. Both conserved end residues are part of each CDR3. D genes are given only for firm matches. Size is stated for part of the rows, as once, few or many counts, or as a class when the clone is expanded.

cdr3_nt	cdr3_aa	j_call	clone_size	d_call	v_call
TGTGCCAGCAGCGAAAGGGATAGCAATCAGCCCCAGCATTTT	CASSERDSNQPQHF	TRBJ1-5	few	NA	TRBV9
TGTGCCAGCTCAGGGACTACCAATGAGCAGTTCTTC	CASSGTTNEQFF	TRBJ2-1	few	TRBD2	TRBV7-8
TGCGCCAGCAGCCCGGGTGGGGTAGCGGGGAACTACGAGCAGTACTTC	CASSPGGVAGNYEQYF	TRBJ2-7	NA	TRBD2	TRBV5-1
TGCGCCAGCAGCCTCAGCGGGATTCGGGAAAAACTGTTTTTT	CASSLSGIREKLFF	TRBJ1-4	few	NA	TRBV4-1
TGCGCCAGCAGCCATGCAATAGGGGACATTCAGTACTTC	CASSHAIGDIQYF	TRBJ2-4	many	NA	TRBV4-1
TGTGCCACCAGCAGAGGGGGGACAGATTACTCTGGAAACACCATATATTTT	CATSRGGTDYSGNTIYF	TRBJ1-3	few	TRBD1	TRBV15
TGTGCCAGCAGTACAGGGGGCCGACAGAATGAGCAGTTCTTC	CASSTGGRQNEQFF	TRBJ2-1	NA	TRBD1	TRBV6-5
TGTGCCAGCAAGCCGGTCCCTAAAGGGAATGAGCAGTTCTTC	CASKPVPKGNEQFF	TRBJ2-1	many	NA	TRBV6-2/TRBV6-3
TGTGCCACTAATTTGGGGATATCGGGCACTGAAGCTTTCTTT	CATNLGISGTEAFF	TRBJ1-1	NA	NA	TRBV6-5
TGTGCCAGCAGTTTGGGCCATCCGGCTTTCTTT	CASSLGHPAFF	TRBJ1-1	few	NA	TRBV12-3/TRBV12-4
TGTGCCAGCATCAATACGGGACAGGGTTTTCGGCCAGATACGCAGTATTTT	CASINTGQGFRPDTQYF	TRBJ2-3	few	TRBD1	TRBV12-3/TRBV12-4
TGTGCCTGGGGAAGACAGGGGCTCTCCTACGAGCAGTACTTC	CAWGRQGLSYEQYF	TRBJ2-7	few	TRBD1	TRBV30
TGCGCCAGCAGCCCCGGGATTTATCAGCCCCAGCATTTT	CASSPGIYQPQHF	TRBJ1-5	few	NA	TRBV4-3
TGCGCCAGCAGCCAGGACCCCCGGGACAGGGGCTACGAGCAGTACTTC	CASSQDPRDRGYEQYF	TRBJ2-7	few	TRBD1	TRBV4-3
TGTGCCAGCAGCCAGATCGGGCGGGGAAATCACACCTTC	CASSQIGRGNHTF	TRBJ1-2	NA	NA	TRBV4-2
TGCGCCAGCAGCCCGGACAGGGTTTCGGGGGACACTGAAGCTTTCTTT	CASSPDRVSGDTEAFF	TRBJ1-1	NA	TRBD1	TRBV4-3
TGCGCCAGCAGCGTCGACAGCGCCCAAGAGACCCAGTACTTC	CASSVDSAQETQYF	TRBJ2-5	NA	NA	TRBV5-1
TGTGCCAGCGAAATTGCCGATGAGCAGTTCTTC	CASEIADEQFF	TRBJ2-1	NA	NA	TRBV7-9
TGTGCCAGCAGCTTAGGAAAATACACCTCCGGGGAGCTGTTTTTT	CASSLGKYTSGELFF	TRBJ2-2	many	NA	TRBV11-2
TGTGCCAGCAGCACCTCCCTAGCGGGGGAAGACTACGAGCAGTACTTC	CASSTSLAGEDYEQYF	TRBJ2-7	few	TRBD2	TRBV7-9
TGCGCCAGCAGCTTGGTTGGTAGCGGGGGGGCGATTAGGGAGAACGAGCAGTACTTC	CASSLVGSGGAIRENEQYF	TRBJ2-7	NA	TRBD2	TRBV5-1
TGTGCCAGCAGGAACCCACGGCTCGAAGCTTTCTTT	CASRNPRLEAFF	TRBJ1-1	many	NA	TRBV6-5
TGTGCCAGCGATCTCAGGGGAGGAGGCACTGAAGCTTTCTTT	CASDLRGGGTEAFF	TRBJ1-1	NA	NA	TRBV2
TGTGCCATCAGTGAGCCCGGCCCTGCCCGGCGTCTCCACTTT	CAISEPGPARRLHF	TRBJ1-6	NA	NA	TRBV10-3
TGTGCCAGTAGTATAGGACAGGGGCTGAACACTGAAGCTTTCTTT	CASSIGQGLNTEAFF	TRBJ1-1	NA	TRBD1	TRBV19
TGCAGCGTAGAGCCAGATACGCAGTATTTT	CSVEPDTQYF	TRBJ2-3	NA	NA	TRBV29-1
TGTGCCAGCAGCTCGATTCGGCCGCTGGAGGAGCTGTTTTTT	CASSSIRPLEELFF	TRBJ2-2	NA	NA	TRBV5-6
TGCGCCAGCAGCCGAGGGACAGTCCAAGAGACCCAGTACTTC	CASSRGTVQETQYF	TRBJ2-5	many	TRBD1	TRBV23-1
TGTGCCAGCAGCCCCACCCTATATGACGAGAATAAAGCTAACTATGGCTACACCTTC	CASSPTLYDENKANYGYTF	TRBJ1-2	NA	NA	TRBV2
TGTGCCAGTACCCTTGGGGCAGGGAGCGCTGAAGCTTTCTTT	CASTLGAGSAEAFF	TRBJ1-1	NA	NA	TRBV19
TGTGCCAGTAGTATGGGAATCTATGGCTACACCTTC	CASSMGIYGYTF	TRBJ1-2	NA	NA	TRBV19
TGTGCCAGCAGTGCTAGCATCTCGGCCTACAATGAGCAGTTCTTC	CASSASISAYNEQFF	TRBJ2-1	NA	NA	TRBV2